The present T cell receptor (beta chain) was sequenced within a study of cytomegalovirus exposure and HLA in healthy donors. Study findings and constraints: High specificity and sensitivity for cytomegalovirus status were reported for the classifier. Associated with cytomegalovirus, according to the listing, were 150 to 200 TCR beta chains. Among the most significant clusters, several appeared linked to common viral pathogens in a later analysis.

The CDR3 consists of 15 residues. Trimming at V came to 1 base and at J to 6 bases, leaving 5 bases not matched to a gene. The germline gives CDR1 SGHVS, CDR2 FNYEAQ. About this clone itself: Its target is unknown.

With 60 Vbeta and 13 Jbeta primers, the PCR was carried out. Assay: immunoSEQ multiplex PCR; the TCRdb copy retains only in-frame clones and omits some. The sample records 150,000 to 200,000 clones, roughly 80% being singletons. Sequenced sample: PBMCs. The receptor comes from a male donor in good health and CMV-seronegative. This chain joins TRBV7-6 and TRBJ2-2; TRBD1 matches 7 bases. CDR3 loop: CASSLVAQGAGELFF. In DNA form, the CDR3 reads TGTGCCAGCAGCTTAGTTGCCCAGGGGGCCGGGGAGCTGTTTTTT.